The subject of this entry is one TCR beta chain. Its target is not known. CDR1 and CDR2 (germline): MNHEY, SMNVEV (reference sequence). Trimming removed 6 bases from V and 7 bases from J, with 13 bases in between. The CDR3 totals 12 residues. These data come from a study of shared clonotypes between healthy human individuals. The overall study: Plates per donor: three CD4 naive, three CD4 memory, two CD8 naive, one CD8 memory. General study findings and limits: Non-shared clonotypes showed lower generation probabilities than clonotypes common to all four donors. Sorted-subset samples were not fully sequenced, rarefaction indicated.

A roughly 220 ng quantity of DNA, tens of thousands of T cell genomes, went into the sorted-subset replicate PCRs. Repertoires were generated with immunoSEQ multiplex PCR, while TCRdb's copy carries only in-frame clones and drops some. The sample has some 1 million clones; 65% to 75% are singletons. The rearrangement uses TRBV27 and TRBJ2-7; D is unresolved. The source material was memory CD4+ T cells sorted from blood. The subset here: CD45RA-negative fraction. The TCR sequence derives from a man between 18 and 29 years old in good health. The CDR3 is CASRSGSKEQYF. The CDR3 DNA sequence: TGTGCCAGCAGATCCGGCTCGAAGGAGCAGTACTTC.